This TCR beta chain was retrieved from a study of PD-1 blockade in classical Hodgkin lymphoma. About the study: Patients received nivolumab 3 mg/kg intravenously every 2 weeks. Regarding the study as a whole: Patients who began taking nivolumab under 1 year after ASCT were left out. Relapsed/refractory patients reportedly had the lowest baseline TCR diversity, below newly diagnosed patients, who were below healthy donors. Complete responders matched newly diagnosed patients in baseline diversity.

Time point: cycle 4 day 1 (C4D1), after less than seven weeks of nivolumab. Every one of the patients relapsed after autologous stem cell transplantation (brentuximab vedotin exposure was variable). This clone was seen more than once but under ten times. Its antigen is as yet unknown. The germline V gene encodes CDR1 MNHNY and CDR2 SVGAGI (reference sequence). Trimming took off 0 bases at V and 3 bases at J, with 6 bases between the two ends. This CDR3 is built from 13 residues. Measured with immunoSEQ multiplex PCR; TCRdb has only the in-frame clones, and not every one. In the table there are some 24,000 clones, around 74% of which are singletons.

The chain uses TRBV6-6 and TRBJ2-7; D gene ambiguous. This TCR was recovered from a human donor with classical Hodgkin lymphoma. Sequencing used peripheral blood mononuclear cells (PBMCs), obtained before the fourth cycle of nivolumab. The CDR3 region is CASSYSENYEQYF. In nucleotides, the CDR3 is TGTGCCAGCAGTTACTCGGAAAACTACGAGCAGTACTTC.